The T cell receptor beta chain described here comes from a study of early T cells in non-severe SARS-CoV-2 infection. TCRdb fed the 5' RACE reads into MiXCR, producing one record per CDR3 protein. This repertoire shows about 72,000 distinct CDR3 sequences, around 9.1% found once; its top ten account for 7.6%. V gave up 6 bases and J gave up 2 bases; unmatched junction bases: 2. Germline lookup yields CDR1 MNHNY and CDR2 SVGAGI (reference sequence). This CDR3 spans 13 amino acids. In this sample, this clonotype turned up a few times. The chain joins TRBV6-6 to TRBJ2-7; 9 bases map to TRBD1. The TCR originated in an adult who was a healthcare worker with PCR-confirmed SARS-CoV-2 infection or an uninfected control (not recorded which). The source was whole blood, collected at baseline. Written as DNA, the CDR3 is TGTGCCAGCAGGCGGGACAGGGCCTACGAGCAGTACTTC. This codes for CASRRDRAYEQYF.